The 9 T cell receptor beta chains presented below share a single source sample, sequenced in a study of cytomegalovirus exposure and HLA in healthy donors. The PCR used 60 Vbeta and 13 Jbeta primers. The table came from immunoSEQ multiplex PCR; TCRdb's copy has only in-frame clones and leaves some out. The data contain 160,000 or so clones, roughly 80% of them seen just once; the ten biggest clones take up approximately 3.1%. Sequencing used PBMCs. The source is a middle-aged woman in good health and CMV-seronegative.

This clone was seen a single time. The V and J genes are TRBV6-5 and TRBJ2-5, with D perhaps matching TRBD1 (6 bases). The CDR3 loop spans 15 amino acids. Trimming removed 2 bases from V and 2 bases from J, with 12 bases in between. The germline CDR1 and CDR2 sequences are MNHEY and SVGAGI. The CDR3 here is CASSYGGSSQETQYF. CDR3 bases: TGTGCCAGCAGTTACGGGGGCAGTTCTCAAGAGACCCAGTACTTC.

The rearrangement links TRBV29-1 to TRBJ1-4; TRBD1 might be the D (5 bases). The germline V gene encodes CDR1 SQVTM and CDR2 ANQGSEA. The CDR3 extends over 15 amino acids. Trimming left V 6 bases short and J 6 bases short, with 20 bases between. The CDR3 region is CSVKPSGIGDEKLFF. The CDR3 DNA is TGCAGCGTGAAACCGTCAGGGATCGGCGATGAAAAACTGTTTTTT.

This clone was recorded only once. V usage is TRBV27 and J usage is TRBJ2-1, with D possibly matching TRBD2 (6 bases). Germline V CDR1 and CDR2: MNHEY, SMNVEV (reference sequence). This CDR3 comprises 13 residues. V shed 9 bases and J shed 0 bases, with 9 bases lying between them. CDR3 in amino acids: CASRGSSYNEQFF. Written as DNA, the CDR3 is TGTGCCAGTCGGGGGAGCTCCTACAATGAGCAGTTCTTC.

V is TRBV7-2 and J is TRBJ1-3; a weak D match, TRBD1 (6 bases). V was clipped by 2 bases and J by 9 bases, with 26 bases between them. The CDR3 contains 18 residues. Germline V gene lookup returns CDR1 SGHTA and CDR2 FQGNSA. Written as DNA, the CDR3 is TGTGCCAGCAGCTTAAATTTTGGACAGCGATCAACGAGGCCCACCATATATTTT. Translating it yields CASSLNFGQRSTRPTIYF.

The V call is TRBV5-6, the J call TRBJ2-2; weak D call: TRBD2 (6 bases). Trimming took 1 base from V and 3 from J, leaving 16 bases between them. The CDR3 has 17 residues. Germline values: CDR1 SGHDT, CDR2 YYEEEE. The CDR3 protein is CASSLNSGGLDTGELFF. The CDR3 DNA is TGTGCCAGCAGCTTGAATAGCGGAGGGCTGGACACCGGGGAGCTGTTTTTT.

This clone appeared a few times. The CDR3 sequence: CSVSTGGDTEAFF. The CDR3 nucleotides read TGCAGCGTTTCGACAGGGGGGGACACTGAAGCTTTCTTT. J is TRBJ1-1 and V is TRBV29-1; TRBD1 matches at 9 bases. Per the germline V gene, CDR1 is SQVTM and CDR2 is ANQGSEA. The V segment lost 5 bases and the J segment 3 bases; nucleotides outside the gene matches: 4. The CDR3 runs 13 residues.

This clone was observed a single time. One junction end does not reproduce the germline sequence, and a read error may be involved. This rearrangement joins TRBV6-5 to TRBJ1-1; 7 nucleotides agree with TRBD1. Germline V gene lookup returns CDR1 MNHEY and CDR2 SVGAGI. This CDR3 region has 13 residues. The CDR3 spells CASSQTGNAEAFF. CDR3 DNA sequence: TGTGCCAGCAGCCAGACAGGGAACGCTGAAGCTTTCTTT.

The chain combines TRBV27 with TRBJ2-6; TRBD1 aligns across 10 bases. V shed 6 bases, J shed 2 bases, and the junction held 4 bases outside the gene matches. Germline V gene data show CDR1 as MNHEY and CDR2 as SMNVEV (reference sequence). This CDR3 comprises 16 residues. CDR3 DNA: TGTGCCAGCAGAGTAGGGACAGGGGCTGGGGCCAACGTCCTGACTTTC. This gives the protein CASRVGTGAGANVLTF.

The rearrangement links TRBV11-3 to TRBJ1-6, with D possibly being TRBD1 (6 bases). V lost 9 bases and J 10 bases, leaving 19 bases between the germline ends. The CDR3 runs to 14 residues. The V gene's germline CDR1 is SGHNT and CDR2 YENEEA. The CDR3: CARKGHPRYSPLHF. The CDR3 DNA sequence: TGTGCCAGAAAGGGACACCCTCGGTACTCACCCCTCCACTTT.